Below are 30 T cell receptor beta chains sequenced from a single sample in a study of blood T cell repertoires in COVID-19. TCRdb's table, derived via immunoSEQ multiplex PCR, lists solely in-frame clones and lacks some. The table has about 62,000 clones, over 75% seen once. Sequenced material: peripheral blood. All receptors come from an older woman with COVID-19, enrolled during active disease.

The gene calls are TRBV5-1 and TRBJ1-1, with D perhaps matching TRBD1 (5 bases). V gave up 2 bases and J gave up 3 bases, with 20 bases separating them. This CDR3 spans 17 amino acids. Germline CDR1 and CDR2: SGHRS and YFSETQ. DNA for the CDR3: TGCGCCAGCAGCTTCCAGGGTGTATACGGGGGGGACACTGAAGCTTTCTTT. Its protein product is CASSFQGVYGGDTEAFF.

The chain employs TRBV24-1 and TRBJ2-7; 10 bases are shared with TRBD1. The germline CDR1 and CDR2 sequences are KGHDR and SFDVKD. Losses at the gene ends were 7 bases for V and 6 bases for J; bases not matched to a gene: 5. The CDR3 has 13 residues. The CDR3 DNA reads TGTGCCACCAGCTGGACAGGGGGGCGCGAGCAGTACTTC. Translation gives CATSWTGGREQYF.

The chain combines TRBV11-1 with TRBJ1-4; 7 bases are shared with TRBD1. Germline assignment: CDR1 SGHAT and CDR2 FQDESV (reference sequence). The junction had 9 bases not matched to a gene; V was cut back by 4 bases and J by 7 bases. The CDR3 length is 15 residues. The CDR3 protein is CASSSKGARGEKLFF. The CDR3, as DNA: TGTGCCAGCAGCTCCAAGGGGGCGCGAGGTGAAAAACTGTTTTTT. The complete variable domain, with remaining parts taken from reference TRBV11-1 and TRBJ1-4, reads EAEVAQSPRYKITEKSQAVAFWCDPISGHATLYWYRQILGQGPELLVQFQDESVVDDSQLPKDRFSAERLKGVDSTLKIQPAELGDSAMYLCASSSKGARGEKLFFGSGTQLSVL.

The chain combines TRBV28 with TRBJ1-6; no reliable D call. Germline V lookup: CDR1 MDHEN, CDR2 SYDVKM. Trimming removed 7 bases at V and 0 bases at J, with 7 bases between. The CDR3 is 14 amino acids. DNA for the CDR3: TGTGCCAGCACTTTTAGCTCCTATAATTCACCCCTCCACTTT. Its protein is CASTFSSYNSPLHF. Combining the CDR3 with reference TRBV28 and TRBJ1-6 gives the whole variable domain DVKVTQSSRYLVKRTGEKVFLECVQDMDHENMFWYRQDPGLGLRLIYFSYDVKMKEKGDIPEGYSVSREKKERFSLILESASTNQTSMYLCASTFSSYNSPLHFGNGTRLTVT.

The chain links TRBV7-8 to TRBJ2-7; TRBD1 matches at 7 bases. Germline V CDR1 and CDR2: SGHVS, FQNEAQ. This CDR3 spans 18 amino acids. V gave up 2 bases and J gave up 3 bases; unmatched junction bases: 16. CDR3 sequence: CASSLLRTGRLAGYEQYF. The CDR3 DNA follows: TGTGCCAGCAGCTTACTCAGGACAGGCCGTCTGGCGGGCTACGAGCAGTACTTC.

The chain joins TRBV10-2 to TRBJ1-2; D gene ambiguous. The CDR3 extends over 15 amino acids. Per the germline V gene, CDR1 is WSHSY and CDR2 is SAAADI. V was pared by 6 bases and J by 5 bases, with 19 bases between. The CDR3: CASRETGAPLYGYTF. The CDR3 DNA sequence: TGCGCCAGCAGGGAGACGGGAGCCCCCCTTTATGGCTACACCTTC.

CDR3 in DNA: TGTGCCAGCAGCTTATCCAAGGGGTCGTACAATGAGCAGTTCTTC. It codes for CASSLSKGSYNEQFF. The chain recombines TRBV7-3 with TRBJ2-1; maybe TRBD1 (5 bases). V was clipped by 2 bases and J by 4 bases, with 12 bases between them. Germline-derived CDR1 and CDR2 are SGHTA and FQGTGA. The CDR3 sequence is 15 residues long.

The V call is TRBV28, the J call TRBJ2-3; 8 nucleotides align to TRBD2. The CDR3 length is 16 residues. V shed 2 bases and J 3 bases; nucleotides not matched to a gene: 7. CDR1 is MDHEN and CDR2 is SYDVKM in the germline V gene. Here the CDR3 reads CASSLGSGRGTDTQYF. CDR3 coding DNA: TGTGCCAGCAGTTTAGGGAGCGGGAGAGGAACAGATACGCAGTATTTT.

The chain combines TRBV7-2 with TRBJ1-5; D unclear. The germline V gene encodes CDR1 SGHTA and CDR2 FQGNSA. This CDR3 region has 14 residues. V was shortened by 2 bases and J by 5 bases, with 10 bases between the two germline ends. The CDR3 reads CASSLSGAYQPQHF. CDR3 nucleotides: TGTGCCAGCAGCTTAAGCGGCGCTTATCAGCCCCAGCATTTT.

V is TRBV27 and J is TRBJ1-5; 9 nucleotides agree with TRBD1. This CDR3 region has 14 residues. With V trimmed by 5 bases and J by 7 bases, 6 bases remained unmatched. Germline-derived CDR1 and CDR2 are MNHEY and SMNVEV (reference sequence). This CDR3 is CASSRGQGGQPQHF. As DNA, the CDR3 is TGTGCCAGCAGTAGGGGACAGGGAGGCCAGCCCCAGCATTTT.

The chain uses TRBV6-2 or TRBV6-3 and TRBJ2-7, with 8 bases that match TRBD1. This CDR3 comprises 12 residues. The V and J ends lost 5 bases and 5 bases, in that order; junction bases with no gene match: 2. Per the germline V gene, CDR1 is MNHEY and CDR2 is SVGEGT. CDR3 sequence reads: CASSRTGNEQYF. The CDR3 DNA is TGTGCCAGCAGTCGGACAGGGAACGAGCAGTACTTC.

The chain has TRBV29-1 and TRBJ2-1; TRBD2 agrees at 11 bases. Germline trimming cut 6 bases from V and 4 bases from J; bases unmatched to any gene: 5. This CDR3 has 14 residues. Germline CDR1 and CDR2: SQVTM and ANQGSEA. This chain's CDR3 is CSVYGLAGYNEQFF. DNA for the CDR3: TGCAGCGTGTACGGACTAGCGGGTTACAATGAGCAGTTCTTC.

The chain is built from TRBV5-1 and TRBJ2-1, with 8 bases fitting TRBD2. After removal of 4 bases from V and 6 bases from J, the junction contained 6 bases not matched to a gene. From germline, CDR1 is SGHRS and CDR2 YFSETQ. CDR3 length: 14 residues. The CDR3 nucleotides read TGCGCCAGCAGCGCGGGACTAGAAGGCAATGAGCAGTTCTTC. Residues: CASSAGLEGNEQFF.

This rearrangement joins TRBV9 to TRBJ1-2, with D possibly TRBD1 on 6 matching bases. The CDR3 covers 16 residues. CDR1 is SGDLS and CDR2 is YYNGEE in the germline V gene. The V gene lost 3 bases and the J gene lost 6 bases, with 21 bases spanning the gap. For the CDR3, the DNA is TGTGCCAGCAGCGGGCTCCCCTCCGGGGACACCAATGGCTACACCTTC. Its protein is CASSGLPSGDTNGYTF.

This clone was counted only a few times. V gene TRBV3-1 (or the pseudogene TRBV3-2) combines with J gene TRBJ2-2, with 8 bases matching TRBD1. V was pared by 1 base and J by 2 bases, with 6 bases of the junction left unmatched. CDR1 is LGHDT and CDR2 is YNNKEL in the germline V gene (reference sequence). The CDR3 loop spans 17 amino acids. The CDR3 sequence: CASSQGPGQGNTGELFF. The CDR3 nucleotides are TGTGCCAGCAGCCAAGGACCCGGACAGGGCAACACCGGGGAGCTGTTTTTT.

The rearrangement links TRBV5-4 to TRBJ1-2; the D is unclear. V lost 1 base and J lost 4, with 14 bases in between. This CDR3 has 15 residues. Germline V gives CDR1 SGHNT, CDR2 YYREEE (reference sequence). CDR3 bases: TGTGCCAGCAGCTTGTTTGCAGCCGCTAGCTATGGCTACACCTTC. It encodes CASSLFAAASYGYTF.

V and J are TRBV4-2 and TRBJ2-7, with 10 positions matching TRBD2. The germline V gene has CDR1 LGHNA and CDR2 YNFKEQ. The CDR3 totals 15 residues. V lost 3 bases to trimming and J lost 4 bases; unmatched junction nucleotides: 6. The CDR3 protein is CASSHPGLAVYEQYF. DNA for the CDR3: TGTGCCAGCAGCCACCCCGGACTAGCGGTTTACGAGCAGTACTTC.

The rearrangement uses TRBV7-8 and TRBJ2-2; D call uncertain. From germline, CDR1 is SGHVS and CDR2 FQNEAQ. The CDR3 has 15 amino acids. V was pared by 1 base and J by 5 bases, with 11 bases between. The CDR3 DNA follows: TGTGCCAGCAGCTTAGGACTCTTTGGTACCGGGGAGCTGTTTTTT. Amino acid sequence: CASSLGLFGTGELFF.

The chain combines TRBV20-1 with TRBJ2-7; D is perhaps TRBD2 (5 bases). With 3 bases removed from V and 0 bases from J, the gap between germline ends came to 9 bases. Germline CDR1 DFQATT, CDR2 SNEGSKA (reference sequence). The length of the CDR3 is 13 residues. CDR3 nucleotides: TGCAGTGCTAGTGGACTCCTCTCCTACGAGCAGTACTTC. Its translation: CSASGLLSYEQYF.

This chain connects TRBV28 to TRBJ1-5; no clear D. The germline V gene has CDR1 MDHEN and CDR2 SYDVKM. Trimming removed 0 bases at V and 2 bases at J, with 11 bases between. This CDR3 has 16 amino acids. CDR3 residues: CASSLWRDGGNQPQHF. For the CDR3, the DNA is TGTGCCAGCAGTTTATGGCGGGATGGGGGCAATCAGCCCCAGCATTTT.

The rearrangement links TRBV10-2 to TRBJ2-7, with a weak D call TRBD2 (5 bases). Per the germline V gene, CDR1 is WSHSY and CDR2 is SAAADI. This CDR3 is built from 14 residues. With 0 bases removed from V and 3 bases from J, the gap between germline ends came to 9 bases. CDR3: CASSESGVVYEQYF. In nucleotides, the CDR3 is TGCGCCAGCAGTGAGTCGGGAGTGGTCTACGAGCAGTACTTC.

The chain joins TRBV9 to TRBJ2-2; possible D gene TRBD2, 5 bases. This CDR3 region has 16 residues. Germline lookup yields CDR1 SGDLS and CDR2 YYNGEE. V was pared by 3 bases and J by 1 base, with 13 bases between. In DNA form, the CDR3 reads TGTGCCAGCAGCGCGCGGGCGAGACAGAACACCGGGGAGCTGTTTTTT. Amino acid sequence: CASSARARQNTGELFF.

The rearrangement joins TRBV29-1 to TRBJ1-5, with unresolved D. There are 13 residues in the CDR3. Looked up from germline, CDR1 is SQVTM and CDR2 is ANQGSEA. Trimming took 3 bases from V and 3 from J, leaving 9 bases between them. CDR3: CSVDFGVNQPQHF. The CDR3 DNA sequence: TGCAGCGTTGATTTCGGGGTCAATCAGCCCCAGCATTTT.

The CDR3 nucleotides are TGTGCCAGCAGCCAAGGGGGGCCAGGGGGTTCCTCACCCCTCCACTTT. This encodes CASSQGGPGGSSPLHF. J is TRBJ1-6 and V is TRBV14; 7 bases match TRBD1. The CDR3 contains 16 residues. Germline V lookup: CDR1 SGHDN, CDR2 FVKESK. Trimming took 1 base from V and 10 from J; bases not matched to a gene: 10.

The gene calls are TRBV7-9 and TRBJ1-1; 7 bases align to TRBD1. The CDR3 totals 17 residues. V lost 5 bases and J lost 0; bases outside the gene matches: 12. CDR1 is SEHNR, CDR2 FQNEAQ, per germline (reference sequence). This CDR3 is CASSVSSAGGMNTEAFF. CDR3 in DNA: TGTGCCAGCAGCGTTTCAAGTGCAGGGGGGATGAACACTGAAGCTTTCTTT.

CDR3 sequence (DNA): TGCGCCAGCAGCCAAGTGTCACTCTCCGGGTCGGTATCCTACGAGCAGTACTTC. The encoded protein is CASSQVSLSGSVSYEQYF. This chain connects TRBV4-3 to TRBJ2-7, with D unclear. The CDR3 is 18 residues long. Germline values: CDR1 LGHNA, CDR2 YSLEER. Trimming left V 1 base short and J 1 base short, with 20 bases between.

This clone was recorded only once. V gene TRBV29-1 combines with J gene TRBJ2-7; tentatively, D is TRBD1 (7 bases). With 4 bases removed from V and 13 bases from J, the gap between germline ends came to 23 bases. The CDR3 extends over 13 amino acids. Per germline, CDR1 SQVTM and CDR2 ANQGSEA. The CDR3 bases are TGCAGCGTTGGTAGGCAGGGGGGCAACGGACTCTACTTC. It yields the protein CSVGRQGGNGLYF.

This chain links TRBV7-2 with TRBJ2-1; 15 nucleotides line up with TRBD2. Per the germline V gene, CDR1 is SGHTA and CDR2 is FQGNSA. V was pared by 7 bases and J by 5 bases, with 6 bases of the junction left unmatched. The CDR3 is 16 amino acids. The CDR3, as DNA: TGTGCCAGCAACCACGGACTAGCGGGAGGGGACAATGAGCAGTTCTTC. Its translation: CASNHGLAGGDNEQFF.

The J gene is TRBJ1-1, the V gene TRBV6-5, with D possibly TRBD1 on 5 matching bases. The CDR3 length is 14 residues. Germline assignment: CDR1 MNHEY and CDR2 SVGAGI. Trimming stripped 7 bases from V and 4 bases from J, with 16 bases between. DNA of the CDR3: TGTGCCAGCACTGGGGATCCTAGGGGCACTGAAGCTTTCTTT. This encodes CASTGDPRGTEAFF.

The chain carries TRBV6-2 or TRBV6-3 and TRBJ1-2; the D gene is possibly TRBD1 (6 bases). This CDR3 comprises 12 residues. Looked up from germline, CDR1 is MNHEY and CDR2 is SVGEGT. V gave up 0 bases and J gave up 8 bases, with 7 bases separating them. In DNA form, the CDR3 reads TGTGCCAGCAGTTACTCCAGGGGAGGCTACACCTTC. Translation: CASSYSRGGYTF.